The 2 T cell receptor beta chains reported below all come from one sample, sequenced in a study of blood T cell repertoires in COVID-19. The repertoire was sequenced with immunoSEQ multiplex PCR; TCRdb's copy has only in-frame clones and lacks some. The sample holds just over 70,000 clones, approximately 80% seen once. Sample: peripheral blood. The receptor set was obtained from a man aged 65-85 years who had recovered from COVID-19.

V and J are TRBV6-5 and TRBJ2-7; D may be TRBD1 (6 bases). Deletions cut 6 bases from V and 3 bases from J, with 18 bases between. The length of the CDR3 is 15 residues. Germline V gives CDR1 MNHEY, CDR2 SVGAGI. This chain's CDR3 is CASRLYRVGNYEQYF. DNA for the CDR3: TGTGCCAGCAGACTGTACAGGGTGGGGAACTACGAGCAGTACTTC.

As DNA, the CDR3 is TGTGCCAGCAGTGTGAGCTATGGCTACACCTTC. This encodes CASSVSYGYTF. V usage is TRBV2 and J usage is TRBJ1-2; no clear D gene. The CDR3 consists of 11 residues. CDR1 is SNHLY and CDR2 is FYNNEI in the germline V gene. The V end was cut by 4 bases, the J end by 4 bases, with 4 bases between.